This T cell receptor beta chain was captured by sequencing in a study of CD8 T cells in ankylosing spondylitis. Broader study findings: Made up of roughly 8 highly homologous variants, a TCR beta motif appeared characteristic of ankylosing spondylitis blood. In peripheral blood, disease-linked CD8+ clones occurred at relatively low frequencies. It was reported that disease-linked clones were significantly enriched in matched ankylosing spondylitis synovial fluid.

Per germline, CDR1 DFQATT and CDR2 SNEGSKA (reference sequence). The CDR3 covers 13 residues. V lost 6 bases to trimming and J lost 2 bases, with 14 bases between them. In regard to this clonotype: Antigen: not known.

Quantitative 5'-RACE with molecular barcodes generated TCR beta libraries. Using its own MiXCR run on the 5' RACE reads, TCRdb lists one record per CDR3 protein. The profile covers about 540,000 distinct CDR3 sequences, with about 13% appearing a single time and about 6.8% taken by the ten largest. The rearrangement joins TRBV20-1 to TRBJ2-7, with D possibly being TRBD1 (5 bases). Sequencing used blood, either unsorted or a sorted T cell fraction (not recorded which). This TCR came from a male donor with ankylosing spondylitis. In DNA, the CDR3 is TGCAGTGCGACCACAGGTCAGCCCTACGAGCAGTACGTC. It specifies CSATTGQPYEQYV.